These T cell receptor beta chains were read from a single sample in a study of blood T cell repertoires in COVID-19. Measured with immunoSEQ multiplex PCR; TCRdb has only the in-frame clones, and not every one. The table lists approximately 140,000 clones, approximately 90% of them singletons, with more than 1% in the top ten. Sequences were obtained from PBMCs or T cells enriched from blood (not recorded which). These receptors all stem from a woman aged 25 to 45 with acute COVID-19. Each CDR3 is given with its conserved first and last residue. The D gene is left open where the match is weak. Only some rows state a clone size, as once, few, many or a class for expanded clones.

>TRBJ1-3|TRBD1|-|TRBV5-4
CASSLQGTGNTIYF
TGTGCCAGCAGCCTACAGGGGACCGGAAACACCATATATTTT
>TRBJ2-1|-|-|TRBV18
CASSNGPNEQFF
TGTGCCAGCTCAAATGGCCCCAATGAGCAGTTCTTC
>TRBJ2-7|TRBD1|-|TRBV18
CASSPFRTGQEHYEQYF
TGTGCCAGCTCACCCTTCCGGACGGGACAGGAACACTACGAGCAGTACTTC
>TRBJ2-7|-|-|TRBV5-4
CASSLVREGSYEQYF
TGTGCCAGCAGCTTGGTCAGGGAAGGCTCCTACGAGCAGTACTTC
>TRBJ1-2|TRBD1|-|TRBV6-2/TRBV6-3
CASSSLRDRSYGYTF
TGTGCCAGCAGCTCCCTCCGGGACAGAAGCTATGGCTACACCTTC
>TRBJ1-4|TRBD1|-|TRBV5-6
CASSLSGTGYNEKLFF
TGTGCCAGCAGCTTGTCCGGGACAGGGTATAATGAAAAACTGTTTTTT
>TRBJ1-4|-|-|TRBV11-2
CASSFAGAYEKLFF
TGTGCCAGCAGCTTTGCGGGGGCCTACGAAAAACTGTTTTTT
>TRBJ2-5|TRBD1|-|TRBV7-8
CASSSTGGSGETQYF
TGTGCCAGCAGCTCGACAGGGGGATCGGGAGAGACCCAGTACTTC
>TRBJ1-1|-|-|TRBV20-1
CSANENPGLNTEAFF
TGCAGTGCTAATGAGAATCCAGGATTAAACACTGAAGCTTTCTTT
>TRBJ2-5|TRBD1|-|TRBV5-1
CASSTTGTGEETQYF
TGCGCCAGCAGCACCACCGGGACAGGGGAAGAGACCCAGTACTTC
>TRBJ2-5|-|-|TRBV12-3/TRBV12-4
CASSSSSVETQYF
TGTGCCAGCAGTTCTAGTTCGGTGGAGACCCAGTACTTC
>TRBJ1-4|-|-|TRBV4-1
CASSPNAGADNEKLFF
TGCGCCAGCAGCCCCAATGCAGGGGCTGATAATGAAAAACTGTTTTTT
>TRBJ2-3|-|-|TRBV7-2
CASSLITGAKDTQYF
TGTGCCAGCAGCTTAATTACGGGAGCGAAAGATACGCAGTATTTT
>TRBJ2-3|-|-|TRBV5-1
CASSLGQSRETDTQYF
TGCGCCAGCAGCTTGGGGCAATCACGGGAGACAGATACGCAGTATTTT
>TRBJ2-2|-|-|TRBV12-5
CAATGELFF
TGTGCCGCGACCGGGGAGCTGTTTTTT
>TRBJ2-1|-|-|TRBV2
CASSVDGSSYNEQFF
TGTGCCAGCAGTGTGGACGGGAGCTCCTACAATGAGCAGTTCTTC
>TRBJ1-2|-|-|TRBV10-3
CAISEGQPLGYTF
TGTGCCATCAGTGAGGGACAGCCCCTTGGCTACACCTTC
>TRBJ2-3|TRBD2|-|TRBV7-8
CASSSTSGRIDTQYF
TGTGCCAGCAGCTCCACTAGCGGGAGAATTGATACGCAGTATTTT
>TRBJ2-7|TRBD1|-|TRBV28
CASSYHWDRGVYEQYF
TGTGCCAGCAGTTACCACTGGGACAGGGGTGTATACGAGCAGTACTTC
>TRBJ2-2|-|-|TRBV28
CASSLNTGELFF
TGTGCCAGCAGTCTGAACACCGGGGAGCTGTTTTTT
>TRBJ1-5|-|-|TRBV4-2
CASSQESQPQHF
TGTGCCAGCAGCCAAGAGAGTCAGCCCCAGCATTTT
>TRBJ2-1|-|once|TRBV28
CASSSQTVKSYNEQFF
TGTGCCAGCAGTTCCCAGACAGTTAAATCCTACAATGAGCAGTTCTTC
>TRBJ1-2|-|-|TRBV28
CASTQRDHRNYGYTF
TGTGCCAGCACCCAGAGGGATCATCGAAACTATGGCTACACCTTC
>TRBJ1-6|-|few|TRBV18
CASSPGLQYNSPLHF
TGTGCCAGCTCACCAGGATTACAGTATAATTCACCCCTCCACTTT
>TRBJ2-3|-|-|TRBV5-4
CASSLWQGPDTQYF
TGTGCCAGCAGCTTGTGGCAGGGTCCAGATACGCAGTATTTT
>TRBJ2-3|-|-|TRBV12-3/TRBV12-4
CASSWGETDTQYF
TGTGCCAGCAGTTGGGGGGAAACAGATACGCAGTATTTT
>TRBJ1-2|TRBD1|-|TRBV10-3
CAISRGNNYGYTF
TGTGCCATCAGCAGGGGGAACAACTATGGCTACACCTTC
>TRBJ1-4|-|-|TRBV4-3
CASSQGSGGVEKLFF
TGCGCCAGCAGCCAAGGTTCGGGGGGCGTTGAAAAACTGTTTTTT
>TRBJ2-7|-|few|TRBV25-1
CASSGGGLSYEQYF
TGTGCCAGCAGTGGTGGAGGGCTCTCCTACGAGCAGTACTTC
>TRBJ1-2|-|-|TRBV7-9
CASSLREFSYTF
TGTGCCAGCAGCTTACGGGAGTTTAGCTACACCTTC
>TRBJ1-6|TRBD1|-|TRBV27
CASSLQGAVSPLHF
TGTGCCAGCAGTTTGCAGGGGGCGGTTTCACCCCTCCACTTT
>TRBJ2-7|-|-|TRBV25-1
CASEYRETYEQYF
TGTGCCAGCGAATATAGGGAGACCTACGAGCAGTACTTC
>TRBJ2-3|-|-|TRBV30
CAWSVPGGHLSTDTQYF
TGTGCCTGGAGTGTACCGGGCGGGCATCTCAGCACAGATACGCAGTATTTT
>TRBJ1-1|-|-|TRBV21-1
CASSKDGVGTEAFF
TGTGCCAGCAGCAAAGACGGGGTGGGGACTGAAGCTTTCTTT
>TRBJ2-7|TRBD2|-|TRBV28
CASSLSAAGGRYEQYF
TGTGCCAGCAGTTTATCAGCAGCGGGAGGACGGTACGAGCAGTACTTC
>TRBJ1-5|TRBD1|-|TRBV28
CASGLGQGTNQPQHF
TGTGCCAGCGGATTAGGACAGGGGACCAATCAGCCCCAGCATTTT
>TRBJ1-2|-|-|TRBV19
CASSTHPSGRSYGYTF
TGTGCCAGTAGTACTCACCCCTCGGGGAGGAGCTATGGCTACACCTTC
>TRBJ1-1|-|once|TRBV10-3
CAISELQGEAFF
TGTGCCATCAGTGAGCTGCAGGGCGAAGCTTTCTTT
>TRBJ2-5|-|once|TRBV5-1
CASSLGERETQYF
TGCGCCAGCAGCTTGGGGGAGCGAGAGACCCAGTACTTC
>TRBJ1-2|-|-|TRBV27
CASSSIRQMNYGYTF
TGTGCCAGCAGTTCCATCCGACAGATGAACTATGGCTACACCTTC
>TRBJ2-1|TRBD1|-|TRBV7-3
CASSQTGGRGSGYYNEQFF
TGTGCCAGCAGCCAAACAGGGGGCAGAGGTAGCGGATACTACAATGAGCAGTTCTTC